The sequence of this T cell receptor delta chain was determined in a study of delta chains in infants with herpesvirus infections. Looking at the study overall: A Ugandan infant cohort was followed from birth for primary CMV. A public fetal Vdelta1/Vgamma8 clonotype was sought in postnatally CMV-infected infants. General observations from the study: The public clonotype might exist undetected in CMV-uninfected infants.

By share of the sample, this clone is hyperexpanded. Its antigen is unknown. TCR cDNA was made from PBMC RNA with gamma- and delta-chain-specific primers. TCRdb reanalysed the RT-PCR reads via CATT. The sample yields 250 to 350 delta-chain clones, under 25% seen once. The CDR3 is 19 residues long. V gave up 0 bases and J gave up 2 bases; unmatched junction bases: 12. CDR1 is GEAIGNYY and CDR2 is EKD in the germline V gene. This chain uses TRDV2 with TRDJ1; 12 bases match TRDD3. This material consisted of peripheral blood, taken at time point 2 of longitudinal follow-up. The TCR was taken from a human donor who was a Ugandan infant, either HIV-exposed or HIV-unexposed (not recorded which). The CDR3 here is CACDTVLQLGDTRTDKLIF. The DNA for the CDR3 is TGTGCCTGTGACACCGTCCTACAACTGGGGGATACCCGTACCGATAAACTCATCTTT.